The 11 T cell receptor beta chains given below trace back to one sample, sequenced in a study of identifying expanded T cells in peripheral blood. Only in-frame clones appear in the TCRdb table, and some are missing; sequencing was by immunoSEQ multiplex PCR. The table records 85,000 to 100,000 clones, around 89% of them present only once. The sample comprised blood. The receptors stem from a person between 18 and 70 years old in good health.

The rearrangement joins TRBV28 to TRBJ1-2; D gene unclear. CDR1 and CDR2 (germline): MDHEN, SYDVKM. This CDR3 contains 17 residues. Trimming left V 5 bases short and J 5 bases short, with 24 bases between. CDR3 in DNA: TGTGCCAGCAGTCCCGTTGCTCTTTACCGTCAGAGGTATGGCTACACCTTC. Protein: CASSPVALYRQRYGYTF.

CDR3 DNA: TGTGCCAGCAGTGCAAGCGACGTAGAGTACGAGCAGTACTTC. Translating gives CASSASDVEYEQYF. The J gene is TRBJ2-7, the V gene TRBV5-4; D not certain. The CDR3 is 14 amino acids. V dropped 5 bases and J dropped 4 bases, with 16 bases sitting between them. CDR1 and CDR2 (germline): SGHNT, YYREEE (reference sequence).

The gene calls are TRBV28 and TRBJ1-5, with TRBD1 matching 7 bases. The V and J ends lost 6 bases and 4 bases, in that order; junction bases with no gene match: 9. This CDR3 is built from 15 residues. CDR1 is MDHEN and CDR2 is SYDVKM in the germline V gene. The CDR3 loop reads CASSRGTAVNQPQHF. CDR3 sequence (DNA): TGTGCCAGCAGCCGGGGGACAGCCGTAAATCAGCCCCAGCATTTT.

V usage is TRBV11-2 and J usage is TRBJ2-1; TRBD2 matches 8 bases. CDR1 and CDR2 (germline): SGHAT, FQNNGV. V lost 0 bases, J lost 4 bases, and 2 bases stayed unmatched. The CDR3 length is 15 residues. The CDR3 DNA is TGTGCCAGCAGCTTAGAAGCGGGAGCGTACAATGAGCAGTTCTTC. As protein: CASSLEAGAYNEQFF.

This clone appeared a few times. V usage is TRBV4-1 and J usage is TRBJ1-6, with a tentative D call TRBD1 (5 bases). This CDR3 comprises 17 residues. Germline V gene lookup returns CDR1 MGHRA and CDR2 YSYEKL. Trimming pared 3 bases from V and 7 bases from J, leaving 19 bases between. CDR3 bases: TGCGCCAGCAGCCACGCGCCCCCGGGACGGAACAATTCACCCCTCCACTTT. Its protein is CASSHAPPGRNNSPLHF.

This sequence joins TRBV5-6 and TRBJ1-5; no definite D call. The germline gives CDR1 SGHDT, CDR2 YYEEEE. V shed 0 bases and J shed 6 bases, with 10 bases lying between them. This CDR3 has 14 amino acids. The CDR3 sequence is CASSLAGEGQPQHF. CDR3 bases: TGTGCCAGCAGCTTGGCCGGGGAAGGTCAGCCCCAGCATTTT. The variable domain in full, completed from reference TRBV5-6 and TRBJ1-5, reads DAGVTQSPTHLIKTRGQQVTLRCSPKSGHDTVSWYQQALGQGPQFIFQYYEEEERQRGNFPDRFSGHQFPNYSSELNVNALLLGDSALYLCASSLAGEGQPQHFGDGTRLSIL.

This clone came up once. A much larger clonotype is one base distant, so this may be a read error. The rearrangement joins TRBV6-4 to TRBJ1-5; no firm D call. This CDR3 has 13 residues. V lost 3 bases and J lost 1, with 4 bases in between. Germline loops: CDR1 MRHNA, CDR2 SNTAGT. The CDR3 spells CASSEESNQPQHF. For the CDR3, the DNA is TGTGCCAGCAGTGAGGAAAGCAATCAGCCCCAGCATTTT.

The rearrangement links TRBV4-2 to TRBJ2-7, with 8 positions matching TRBD2. V lost 3 bases, J lost 3 bases, and 7 bases stayed unmatched. In germline, CDR1 is LGHNA, CDR2 YNFKEQ. This CDR3 has 15 amino acids. The CDR3 bases are TGTGCCAGCAGCCAGGCCGGCGGGGGGTACTACGAGCAGTACTTC. It codes for CASSQAGGGYYEQYF.

The rearrangement joins TRBV7-3 to TRBJ2-6; the D is unclear. The V gene's germline CDR1 is SGHTA and CDR2 FQGTGA. CDR3 length: 14 residues. Trimming removed 5 bases at V and 4 bases at J, with 9 bases between. CDR3 sequence (DNA): TGTGCCAGCAGCCTGGAAAGGGGGGCCAACGTCCTGACTTTC. Translated: CASSLERGANVLTF.

The rearrangement links TRBV4-3 to TRBJ2-2; 7 nucleotides line up with TRBD1. V was clipped by 4 bases and J by 1 base; unmatched bases: 6. Looked up from germline, CDR1 is LGHNA and CDR2 is YSLEER. The length of the CDR3 is 16 residues. CDR3 sequence: CASSPSGTVNTGELFF. The CDR3 region has the DNA TGCGCCAGCAGCCCGTCCGGGACAGTGAACACCGGGGAGCTGTTTTTT.

A few counts support this clone. This chain links TRBV28 with TRBJ1-2; unclear D gene. The CDR3 covers 12 residues. The germline gives CDR1 MDHEN, CDR2 SYDVKM. The germline V and J ends were trimmed by 6 bases and 8 bases, with 13 bases remaining between them. CDR3 in amino acids: CASSSPGRGYTF. The CDR3 DNA sequence: TGTGCCAGCAGCTCCCCCGGAAGGGGCTACACCTTC.